A single sample is the source of the 5 T cell receptor beta chains below, sequenced in a study of response to subunit inactivated influenza vaccine listed by TCRdb under 2018. The method behind the library was RT-PCR. Sequenced on an Illumina HiSeq 2500. The public reads were reanalyzed by TCRdb: fastp trimming at Q25, MiXCR alignment, in-frame beta chains only. Rows with a matching CDR3 protein are joined into one entry that keeps the most common DNA and genes. The table for this sample lists about 620,000 distinct CDR3 sequences; 10% to 12% of them were counted only once. Of the sample, approximately 10% falls within the top ten clones. Separately, the same data were catalogued under a study of T cells expressing NK-cell markers. The second study's authors report: 5'RACE template switching, by which a universal primer site and unique molecular identifiers were added, was used to make TCR beta cDNA libraries.

The sequenced sample was PBMCs from blood, obtained on the day of vaccination. These receptors were collected from a man aged 50-59 years who received an inactivated influenza vaccine. Donor details come from another sample of the same person, matched by shared clones.

The table lists this clonotype with many counts. V usage is TRBV7-2 and J usage is TRBJ2-5; D unclear. V was pared by 5 bases and J by 0 bases, with 16 bases between. The CDR3 length is 16 residues. The germline V gene encodes CDR1 SGHTA and CDR2 FQGNSA. The CDR3 region has the DNA TGTGCCAGCAGCAAAATCTACTCCCCGGACCAAGAGACCCAGTACTTC. Translated, it gives CASSKIYSPDQETQYF.

This clonotype was detected a few times. This chain links TRBV29-1 with TRBJ1-5, with D perhaps matching TRBD1 (5 bases). The length of the CDR3 is 15 residues. CDR1 and CDR2 from the germline V gene are SQVTM and ANQGSEA. Trimming took 4 bases from V and 2 from J, leaving 15 bases between them. In DNA form, the CDR3 reads TGCAGCGTTGCCCCCTCGACAGACGGCAATCAGCCCCAGCATTTT. Its protein product is CSVAPSTDGNQPQHF. Based on the CDR3 plus reference TRBV29-1 and TRBJ1-5, the full variable domain is SAVISQKPSRDICQRGTSLTIQCQVDSQVTMMFWYRQQPGQSLTLIATANQGSEATYESGFVIDKFPISRPNLTFSTLTVSNMSPEDSSIYLCSVAPSTDGNQPQHFGDGTRLSIL.

Points on this clonotype: This may be a read error, as it is one base from a much larger clone. The chain carries TRBV10-3 and TRBJ2-5; perhaps TRBD1 as D (5 bases). Trimming shortened V by 2 bases and J by 5 bases, and 15 bases separated the two germline ends. This CDR3 spans 15 amino acids. Germline V gives CDR1 ENHRY, CDR2 SYGVKD. The CDR3 loop is CAISEQGVGRETQYF. The CDR3 nucleotides are TGTGCCATCAGTGAGCAGGGCGTGGGTCGGGAGACCCAGTACTTC.

This clonotype was seen at least ten times. This sequence joins TRBV24-1 and TRBJ2-4; D is uncertain. The germline gives CDR1 KGHDR, CDR2 SFDVKD. Trimming left V 0 bases short and J 0 bases short, with 8 bases between. CDR3 length equals 16 residues. The CDR3 reads CATSDLDLLAKNIQYF. DNA for the CDR3: TGTGCCACCAGTGATTTGGACCTACTAGCCAAAAACATTCAGTACTTC.

This clonotype was recorded many times. V gene TRBV5-1 combines with J gene TRBJ1-1; D may be TRBD1 (5 bases). This CDR3 has 16 amino acids. The ends were cut back, 1 base at V and 1 base at J, with 14 bases in the middle. Germline V gene sequence: CDR1 SGHRS, CDR2 YFSETQ. The CDR3 loop reads CASSLTAGPRNTEAFF. In DNA form, the CDR3 reads TGCGCCAGCAGCTTGACGGCAGGGCCTCGGAACACTGAAGCTTTCTTT.